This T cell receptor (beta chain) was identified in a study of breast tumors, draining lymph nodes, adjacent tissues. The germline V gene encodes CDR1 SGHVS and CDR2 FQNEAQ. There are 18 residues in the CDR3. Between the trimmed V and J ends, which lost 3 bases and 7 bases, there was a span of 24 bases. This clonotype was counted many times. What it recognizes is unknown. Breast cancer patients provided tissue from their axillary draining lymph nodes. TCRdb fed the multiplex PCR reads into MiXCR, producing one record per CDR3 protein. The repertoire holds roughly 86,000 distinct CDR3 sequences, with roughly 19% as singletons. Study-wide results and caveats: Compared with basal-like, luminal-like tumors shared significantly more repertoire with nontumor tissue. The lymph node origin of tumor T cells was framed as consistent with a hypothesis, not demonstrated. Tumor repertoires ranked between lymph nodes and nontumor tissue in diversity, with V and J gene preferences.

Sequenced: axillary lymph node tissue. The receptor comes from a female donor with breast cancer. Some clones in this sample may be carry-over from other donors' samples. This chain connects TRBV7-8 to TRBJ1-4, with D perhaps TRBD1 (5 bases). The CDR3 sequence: CASSLGRQSQSRSEKLFF. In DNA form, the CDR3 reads TGTGCCAGCAGCTTGGGAAGACAGTCTCAGAGCCGGAGTGAAAAACTGTTTTTT. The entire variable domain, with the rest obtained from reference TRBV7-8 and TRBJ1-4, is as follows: GAGVSQSPRYKVAKRGQDVALRCDPISGHVSLFWYQQALGQGPEFLTYFQNEAQLDKSGLPSDRFFAERPEGSVSTLKIQRTQQEDSAVYLCASSLGRQSQSRSEKLFFGSGTQLSVL.